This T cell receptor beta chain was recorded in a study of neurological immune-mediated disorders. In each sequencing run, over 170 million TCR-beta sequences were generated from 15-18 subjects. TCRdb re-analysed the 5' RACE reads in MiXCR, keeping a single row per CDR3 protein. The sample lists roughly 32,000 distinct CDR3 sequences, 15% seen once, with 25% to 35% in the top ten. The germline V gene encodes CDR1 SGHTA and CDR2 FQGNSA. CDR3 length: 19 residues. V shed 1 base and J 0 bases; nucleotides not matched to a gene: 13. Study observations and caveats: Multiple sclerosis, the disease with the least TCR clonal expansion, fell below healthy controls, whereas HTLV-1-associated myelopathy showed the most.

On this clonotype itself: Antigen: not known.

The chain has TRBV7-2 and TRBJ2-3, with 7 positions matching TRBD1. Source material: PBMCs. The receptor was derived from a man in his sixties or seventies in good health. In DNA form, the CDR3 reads TGTGCCAGCAGCTTAGACGGGACAGAGTTCTTTTCTAGCACAGATACGCAGTATTTT. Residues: CASSLDGTEFFSSTDTQYF.